The rows below give T cell receptor beta chains drawn from one sample of a study of T cells in Graves' hyperthyroidism and ophthalmopathy. TCRdb reanalysed the multiplex PCR reads using MiXCR and keeps one entry per CDR3 protein. The data hold more than 150,000 distinct CDR3 sequences, with 17% observed a single time. The sequenced sample consisted of blood. The receptor source for this set is a woman aged 45-65 years with Graves' hyperthyroidism. The CDR3 runs from the conserved cysteine through the conserved F or W. A D gene is named only where the DNA matches it firmly. Size is stated for part of the rows, as once, few or many counts, or as a class when the clone is expanded.

>NA|TRBD2|TRBV10-3|TRBJ2-7
CAIKGGSHSYEQYF
TGTGCCATCAAGGGCGGGAGTCACTCCTACGAGCAGTACTTC
>NA|NA|TRBV19|TRBJ2-5
CASRDRSGEETQYF
TGTGCCAGTAGGGACAGGTCGGGGGAAGAGACCCAGTACTTC
>many|NA|TRBV7-8|TRBJ2-7
CASSLVVHEQYF
TGTGCCAGCAGCTTAGTTGTCCACGAGCAGTACTTC
>many|TRBD1|TRBV2|TRBJ1-5
CASSGLGQKNQPQHF
TGTGCCAGCAGTGGGTTGGGACAGAAAAATCAGCCCCAGCATTTT
>NA|NA|TRBV5-8|TRBJ1-2
CASSLAPGPVGYTF
TGTGCCAGCAGCTTGGCTCCAGGGCCGGTTGGCTACACCTTC
>NA|TRBD1|TRBV7-8|TRBJ2-7
CASSSGRHRGNEQYF
TGTGCCAGCAGCTCAGGACGACACAGGGGCAACGAGCAGTACTTC
>many|NA|TRBV11-2|TRBJ1-1
CASSSPGLAEAFF
TGTGCCAGCAGCTCCCCAGGGCTAGCTGAAGCTTTCTTT
>many|NA|TRBV6-2/TRBV6-3|TRBJ2-4
CASSYRADIQYF
TGTGCCAGCAGTTATCGAGCAGACATTCAGTACTTC
>NA|NA|TRBV5-1|TRBJ1-1
CASSLEVAAANTEAFF
TGCGCCAGCAGCTTGGAGGTGGCGGCAGCCAACACTGAAGCTTTCTTT
>many|NA|TRBV27|TRBJ1-5
CASSRASNQPQHF
TGTGCCAGCAGTAGGGCTAGCAATCAGCCCCAGCATTTT
>NA|NA|TRBV11-2|TRBJ2-1
CASSLSSYDEQFF
TGTGCCAGCAGCCTCAGCTCCTACGATGAGCAGTTCTTC
>many|NA|TRBV12-3/TRBV12-4|TRBJ2-3
CASSFRDGNTDTQYF
TGTGCCAGCAGTTTTAGGGACGGAAACACAGATACGCAGTATTTT
>many|TRBD1|TRBV20-1|TRBJ1-2
CSATSGTGLNYGYTF
TGCAGTGCTACCTCCGGGACAGGGCTAAACTATGGCTACACCTTC
>many|NA|TRBV28|TRBJ1-1
CASINGGTPETAFF
TGTGCCAGCATTAACGGCGGGACACCGGAGACAGCTTTCTTT
>many|NA|TRBV2|TRBJ2-1
CASSWGDVNEQFF
TGTGCCAGCAGTTGGGGGGACGTAAATGAGCAGTTCTTC
>NA|NA|TRBV20-1|TRBJ2-4
CSVPLTGRAKNIQYF
TGCAGTGTTCCCCTGACAGGAAGGGCCAAAAACATTCAGTACTTC
>many|NA|TRBV6-1|TRBJ1-1
CASSEYTEAFF
TGTGCCAGCAGTGAATACACTGAAGCTTTCTTT
>NA|NA|TRBV6-2/TRBV6-3|TRBJ2-7
CASSSWPTPYEQYF
TGTGCCAGCAGTTCCTGGCCCACCCCTTACGAGCAGTACTTC
>many|TRBD1|TRBV2|TRBJ1-6
CASATGNSPLHF
TGTGCCAGCGCGACAGGGAATTCACCCCTCCACTTT
>NA|NA|TRBV29-1|TRBJ2-3
CSAATDTQYF
TGCAGCGCAGCCACAGATACGCAGTATTTT
>many|NA|TRBV6-1|TRBJ1-1
CANVPGQVNTEAFF
TGTGCCAACGTCCCGGGGCAGGTTAACACTGAAGCTTTCTTT
>NA|TRBD1|TRBV5-6|TRBJ1-5
CASSSGQVQPQHF
TGTGCCAGCAGCTCGGGACAGGTTCAGCCCCAGCATTTT
>few|TRBD1|TRBV12-3/TRBV12-4|TRBJ2-2
CAGRDRGNTGELFF
TGTGCCGGCCGGGACAGGGGGAACACCGGGGAGCTGTTTTTT
>many|NA|TRBV3-1|TRBJ1-5
CASSGGASNQPQHF
TGTGCCAGCAGCGGGGGGGCTAGCAATCAGCCCCAGCATTTT
>few|NA|TRBV20-1|TRBJ1-2
CSATRTDSYGYTF
TGCAGTGCAACCCGGACAGACAGCTATGGCTACACCTTC
>NA|TRBD2|TRBV7-9|TRBJ2-7
CASSSSGSRFHEQYF
TGTGCCAGCAGCTCAAGCGGGAGTCGTTTCCACGAGCAGTACTTC
>few|TRBD1|TRBV12-5|TRBJ2-3
CASGLVYGQGTQYF
TGTGCTAGTGGTTTGGTATACGGACAGGGTACGCAGTATTTT
>few|TRBD1|TRBV18|TRBJ1-1
CASSHPGQGGTEAFF
TGTGCCAGCTCGCATCCGGGACAGGGGGGCACTGAAGCTTTCTTT
>many|TRBD2|TRBV7-2|TRBJ2-1
CASSLVAGGPNEQFF
TGTGCCAGCAGCTTAGTAGCGGGGGGGCCTAATGAGCAGTTCTTC
>many|TRBD1|TRBV6-1|TRBJ1-1
CASRSTGQALKPGNTEAFF
TGTGCCAGCAGATCGACTGGACAGGCGCTAAAACCGGGGAACACTGAAGCTTTCTTT
>NA|TRBD1|TRBV19|TRBJ1-1
CASSRGTTEAFF
TGTGCCAGTTCCAGGGGGACCACTGAAGCTTTCTTT
>NA|NA|TRBV11-2|TRBJ2-7
CASSFGSWEQYF
TGTGCCAGCAGCTTTGGGTCCTGGGAGCAGTACTTC
>NA|TRBD1|TRBV19|TRBJ2-3
CASMASARGPTDTQYF
TGTGCCAGTATGGCCTCAGCCAGGGGGCCCACAGATACGCAGTATTTT
>many|TRBD1|TRBV6-1|TRBJ1-4
CASSADRVNEKLFF
TGTGCCAGCAGCGCGGACAGGGTTAATGAAAAACTGTTTTTT
>many|NA|TRBV5-1|TRBJ1-2
CASSLDRDGYTF
TGCGCCAGCAGCTTGGACAGGGACGGCTACACCTTC
>NA|NA|TRBV7-3|TRBJ1-2
CASSQRPGGGYTF
TGTGCCAGCAGCCAAAGACCGGGAGGGGGCTACACCTTC
>NA|NA|TRBV3-1|TRBJ1-2
CASSLTGLDSANYGYTF
TGTGCCAGCAGCCTCACCGGTTTGGACTCAGCTAACTATGGCTACACCTTC
>many|NA|TRBV29-1|TRBJ1-1
CSVEDVKGTEAFF
TGCAGCGTTGAAGATGTTAAGGGGACTGAAGCTTTCTTT
>NA|TRBD1|TRBV7-2|TRBJ2-2
CASSQPIQGTGELFF
TGTGCCAGCAGCCAGCCCATACAGGGGACCGGGGAGCTGTTTTTT
>many|NA|TRBV11-2|TRBJ1-1
CASSLESRGTEAFF
TGTGCCAGCAGCTTAGAAAGTAGGGGTACTGAAGCTTTCTTT
>NA|TRBD1|TRBV5-4|TRBJ2-2
CASSPFRQGANTGELFF
TGTGCCAGCAGCCCGTTTCGACAGGGAGCGAACACCGGGGAGCTGTTTTTT
>NA|NA|TRBV20-1|TRBJ2-4
CSVRAPGRGDLNIQYF
TGCAGTGTCAGAGCGCCGGGCAGGGGGGATCTAAACATTCAGTACTTC
>many|TRBD1|TRBV6-1|TRBJ1-4
CASSPDRGRGKLFF
TGTGCCAGCAGTCCAGACAGGGGGCGTGGAAAACTGTTTTTT
>many|NA|TRBV6-1|TRBJ2-2
CASRPGSSNTGELFF
TGTGCCAGCAGGCCCGGGTCCTCGAACACCGGGGAGCTGTTTTTT
>NA|NA|TRBV7-2|TRBJ1-2
CASSPLLDAGSYTF
TGTGCCAGCAGCCCCTTGCTGGACGCGGGGAGCTACACCTTC
>many|NA|TRBV7-3|TRBJ2-7
CASSLTGAVGEQYF
TGTGCCAGCAGCTTAACGGGGGCGGTAGGCGAGCAGTACTTC
>NA|NA|TRBV20-1|TRBJ2-1
CSARMLGAWDEQFF
TGCAGTGCTAGAATGCTAGGAGCTTGGGATGAGCAGTTCTTC
>many|NA|TRBV18|TRBJ2-3
CASSPLGHTDTQYF
TGTGCCAGCTCACCACTAGGCCACACAGATACGCAGTATTTT
>many|NA|TRBV3-1|TRBJ1-1
CASSQLQVSEAFF
TGTGCCAGCAGCCAACTACAGGTTTCGGAAGCTTTCTTT
>many|NA|TRBV2|TRBJ1-6
CASSEQDKNSPLHF
TGTGCCAGCAGTGAACAGGATAAAAATTCACCCCTCCACTTT
>many|NA|TRBV28|TRBJ1-6
CASTAGGGPYNSPLHF
TGTGCCAGCACTGCCGGAGGCGGCCCCTATAATTCACCCCTCCACTTT
>many|TRBD2|TRBV7-9|TRBJ2-7
CASSTTSGGSYEQYF
TGTGCCAGCAGCACCACTAGCGGGGGTTCCTACGAGCAGTACTTC
>NA|NA|TRBV6-1|TRBJ2-7
CASGGGPHEQYF
TGTGCCAGTGGCGGAGGGCCCCACGAGCAGTACTTC
>many|NA|TRBV6-1|TRBJ1-1
CASSREGNTEAFF
TGTGCCAGCAGCAGGGAGGGAAACACTGAAGCTTTCTTT
>NA|NA|TRBV7-2|TRBJ2-7
CASSPSSGIEYEQYF
TGTGCCAGCAGCCCTTCCTCGGGGATAGAGTACGAGCAGTACTTC
>many|NA|TRBV5-6|TRBJ2-1
CASSSGTHTGQFF
TGTGCCAGCAGCTCGGGGACTCACACGGGGCAGTTCTTC
>NA|NA|TRBV10-2|TRBJ1-4
CASRYSVTNEKLFF
TGCGCCAGCCGCTATTCGGTTACTAATGAAAAACTGTTTTTT
>many|TRBD1|TRBV12-3/TRBV12-4|TRBJ1-4
CASSADRVWEKLFF
TGTGCCAGCAGCGCGGACAGGGTGTGGGAAAAACTGTTTTTT
>many|NA|TRBV2|TRBJ2-3
CASGDDTYTQYF
TGTGCCAGCGGTGACGACACGTATACGCAGTATTTT